Listed below are T cell receptor beta chains from one sample, sequenced in a study of CD8 T cells in ankylosing spondylitis. TCRdb re-called the 5' RACE reads through MiXCR, storing one row per CDR3 protein. The sample consists of 250,000 to 400,000 distinct CDR3 sequences, more than 9% of them appearing once. Material for sequencing was blood, either unsorted or a sorted T cell fraction (not recorded which). The receptors were gathered from a female donor with ankylosing spondylitis or in good health (not recorded which). The CDR3 runs from the conserved cysteine through the conserved F or W. The D gene is left open where the match is weak.

D gene	V gene	CDR3 protein
NA	TRBV5-4	CASSFIQGHEQFF
TRBD1	TRBV5-1	CASSLGGDRNQPQHF
TRBD1	TRBV5-1	CASSLGVTGVDEQYF
TRBD2	TRBV15	CATSRGGRAADTQYF
TRBD1	TRBV5-1	CASSFTDRGVNSPLHF
NA	TRBV20-1	CSARHPNEKLFF
TRBD2	TRBV20-1	CSARDLAGAISYEQYF
TRBD2	TRBV6-1	CASFRSSGTSVSEQYF
NA	TRBV20-1	CSARPANEQFF
TRBD1	TRBV3-1	CASSQAGGRNQPQHF
NA	TRBV3-1	CASSQFGDREKLFF
TRBD1	TRBV20-1	CSAATGIEETQYF
TRBD2	TRBV2	CASSGGVDTQYF
NA	TRBV28	CASTSPVGSTLRTEAFF
TRBD1	TRBV3-1	CASSQKGQGGEQYF
TRBD1	TRBV10-3	CATKGTGDEQYF
TRBD1	TRBV27	CASRSPRTGGTEAFF
TRBD2	TRBV15	CATSRDISTSGNYEQYF
TRBD2	TRBV11-2	CASSPQVAGYNEQFF
NA	TRBV28	CASSLEGPTNTGELFF
NA	TRBV9	CASSLGDNQPQHF
TRBD1	TRBV7-8	CASSIPTGWGTVAFF
TRBD1	TRBV27	CASRKTGAFSPLHF
TRBD1	TRBV7-2	CASSLGQTPFSYEQYF
NA	TRBV7-3	CASSLSGGAADTQYF
TRBD1	TRBV12-3/TRBV12-4	CASRPITGGTEAFF
NA	TRBV2	CASSDLPEQFF
NA	TRBV7-2	CASRPGGNLATDTQYF
TRBD2	TRBV12-3/TRBV12-4	CASSHRLADEQFF
NA	TRBV20-1	CSAKGPASAEAFF
NA	TRBV19	CASTARGTTGELFF
TRBD1	TRBV28	CASSTPGTGGERFF
NA	TRBV28	CASTKRVSYEQYF
NA	TRBV18	CASSLSGQSNQPQHF
TRBD2	TRBV24-1	CATSSRTSGGARNEQFF
NA	TRBV5-1	CASSDGFGVRKAFF
NA	TRBV12-3/TRBV12-4	CASSPLQGSFGNEQFF
TRBD2	TRBV7-2	CASSLNGGETQYF
TRBD1	TRBV28	CASSSHRDRGPNYGYTF
TRBD1	TRBV28	CASSPRGHQPQHF
TRBD1	TRBV10-3	CATDREVGGNQPQHF
NA	TRBV5-1	CASSLAQEPEETQYF
NA	TRBV7-2	CASSPQGTVSYEQYF
TRBD2	TRBV12-3/TRBV12-4	CASSTSGGAKETQYF
NA	TRBV28	CASSASLSEQYF
TRBD1	TRBV7-3	CASSLQGGGNSPLHF
NA	TRBV20-1	CSVAITNTEAFF